A selection of T cell receptor beta chains follows, all from one sample in a study of molecular identifiers for immune sequencing clone quantification. MiXCR was run by TCRdb on the PCR reads, yielding one entry per CDR3 protein. The table includes hundreds of thousands of distinct CDR3 sequences, about 25% detected once. Sequenced sample: naive CD8+ T cells from blood, with Jurkat cell RNA spiked in. The receptors were gathered from a human donor in good health. Some libraries in this study had Jurkat cell RNA spiked in. Each CDR3 is given with its conserved first and last residue. Fields, in order: J gene, V gene, clone size, CDR3 protein. A row's size may be missing; if present it is once, few, many or a size class.

TRBJ2-1	TRBV9	NA	CASSVDGTSGNEQFF
TRBJ2-7	TRBV5-1	many	CASSLGSGFYEQYF
TRBJ1-1	TRBV13	NA	CASSPQGDMTSGAFF
TRBJ2-7	TRBV13	few	CASSTGGTPYEQYF
TRBJ2-7	TRBV6-2/TRBV6-3	NA	CATSPRSMHPPHHYF
TRBJ2-5	TRBV6-5	many	CASIQWTGAVETQYF
TRBJ1-2	TRBV20-1	many	CSARGTENYGYTF
TRBJ2-7	TRBV28	many	CASRSLAGVGDEQYF
TRBJ2-7	TRBV19	NA	CASSGTAREQYF
TRBJ2-1	TRBV7-9	few	CASGTSGGAGYNEQFF
TRBJ2-7	TRBV7-9	few	CASSPEARYEQYF
TRBJ1-1	TRBV6-5	NA	CASSYALAEALF
TRBJ2-1	TRBV19	few	CASSIGQGHYNEQFF
TRBJ2-7	TRBV5-3	many	CASSLGQGEHF
TRBJ2-3	TRBV4-3	many	CASSQEQSTDTQYF
TRBJ1-1	TRBV4-1	many	CASSQAPGHDTEAFF
TRBJ2-5	TRBV6-2/TRBV6-3	NA	CASSYWVGGLETQYF
TRBJ2-7	TRBV2	few	CASRSGVGSQNEQYF
TRBJ2-7	TRBV27	NA	CASSSRPGTGYYEQYF
TRBJ2-7	TRBV6-5	few	CASSYESPTGDRSYEQYF
TRBJ2-7	TRBV30	NA	CARTGLAGPSYEQYF
TRBJ2-5	TRBV4-3	NA	CASSQTSSETQHF
TRBJ2-3	TRBV12-3/TRBV12-4	NA	CASSHSRGVRDMQYF
TRBJ2-3	TRBV7-2	few	CASSARTSGTDTQYF
TRBJ2-7	TRBV4-3	NA	CASSQDSSRAYEQYF
TRBJ1-2	TRBV27	few	CASRESPGQGSYGYTF
TRBJ1-5	TRBV7-9	many	CASSSPGGPNQPQHF
TRBJ2-3	TRBV10-3	many	CAISGARDTQYF
TRBJ1-5	TRBV4-1	NA	CASSQVKRARNQPQHF
TRBJ2-2	TRBV7-9	few	CASSLWGMDTGELFF
TRBJ2-7	TRBV19	few	CASSIWDRGTEQYF
TRBJ2-1	TRBV19	NA	CASSIGGRAREQFF
TRBJ2-2	TRBV12-3/TRBV12-4	NA	CASSLVSGDGELFF
TRBJ1-6	TRBV19	NA	CASSNTGPYSPLHF
TRBJ2-7	TRBV2	few	CASGEGGRNEQYF
TRBJ2-2	TRBV27	NA	CASSLVGGTGELFF
TRBJ1-2	TRBV2	many	CASSAGTGLYGYTF
TRBJ2-3	TRBV9	NA	CASSAGRGEDTQYF
TRBJ2-3	TRBV7-6	many	CASSYAGGGTDTQYF
TRBJ2-3	TRBV4-3	few	CASSQDSYRSTDTQYF
TRBJ2-3	TRBV27	many	CASSPLEVVRADTQYF
TRBJ2-5	TRBV21-1	few	CASSGAWGETQYF
TRBJ1-5	TRBV15	many	CATSRTAQPQHF
TRBJ2-2	TRBV7-9	NA	CAWDRQNTGELFF
TRBJ2-5	TRBV7-7	many	CASSLGPTETQYF
TRBJ2-1	TRBV12-3/TRBV12-4	NA	CASRRLAGPSSSYNEQFF
TRBJ2-1	TRBV2	NA	CASTVVASDEQFF
TRBJ2-7	TRBV27	once	CASSVLGSHCEQYF
TRBJ2-1	TRBV7-2	NA	CAGGPSGGPYNEQFF
TRBJ2-4	TRBV20-1	few	CSAIWPGSGSTKNIQYF
TRBJ2-5	TRBV13	many	CASSSYGLAQETQYF
TRBJ2-7	TRBV9	NA	CASSVDGGRTYEQYF
TRBJ2-5	TRBV11-2	NA	CASSLGDFWTEETQYF